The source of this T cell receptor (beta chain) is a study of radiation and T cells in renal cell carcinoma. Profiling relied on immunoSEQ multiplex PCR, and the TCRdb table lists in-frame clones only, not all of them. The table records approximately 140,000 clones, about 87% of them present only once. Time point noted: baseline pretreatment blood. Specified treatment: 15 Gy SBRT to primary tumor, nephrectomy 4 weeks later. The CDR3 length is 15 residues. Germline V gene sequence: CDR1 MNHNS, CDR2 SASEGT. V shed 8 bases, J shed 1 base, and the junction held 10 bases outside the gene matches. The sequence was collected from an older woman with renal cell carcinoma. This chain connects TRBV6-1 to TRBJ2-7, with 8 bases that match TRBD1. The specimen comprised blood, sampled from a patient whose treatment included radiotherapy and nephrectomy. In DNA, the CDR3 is TGTGCCAGCGGGTCTCCGGGACAGGCTTCCTACGAGCAGTACTTC. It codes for CASGSPGQASYEQYF.